These T cell receptor beta chains were read from a single sample in a study of T cell repertoires in cytomegalovirus infection. MiXCR was run by TCRdb on the reads, yielding one entry per CDR3 protein. The sample has about 140,000 distinct CDR3 sequences, roughly 6% seen once; the top ten hold about 20%. Input material: PBMCs. These receptors all come from a human donor in good health (CMV status not recorded). Some clones in this sample may be carry-over from other donors' samples. Each CDR3 is given with its conserved first and last residue. A D gene is named only where the DNA matches it firmly. Not all rows give a size; the values are once, few, many and, for expanded clones, a class.

v_call: TRBV7-8; clone_size: many; d_call: .; j_call: TRBJ2-5; cdr3_nt: TGTGCCAGCAGCTTTGGCGTGGGGGGTGGCCAAGAGACCCAGTACTTC; cdr3_aa: CASSFGVGGGQETQYF
v_call: TRBV4-2; clone_size: .; d_call: .; j_call: TRBJ1-3; cdr3_nt: TGTGCCAGCAGCCAACAGGGTAGAAACACCATATATTTT; cdr3_aa: CASSQQGRNTIYF
v_call: TRBV9; clone_size: .; d_call: .; j_call: TRBJ1-6; cdr3_nt: TGTGCCAGCAGCGGCCAACAGGGAACACCCCTCCACTTT; cdr3_aa: CASSGQQGTPLHF
v_call: TRBV20-1; clone_size: many; d_call: TRBD1; j_call: TRBJ2-7; cdr3_nt: TGCAGTGCTGAAAGACAGGGTGCCTACGAGCAGTACTTC; cdr3_aa: CSAERQGAYEQYF
v_call: TRBV6-1; clone_size: many; d_call: TRBD1; j_call: TRBJ1-2; cdr3_nt: TGTGCCAGCGGGACAGTAGGAAACTATGGCTACACCTTC; cdr3_aa: CASGTVGNYGYTF
v_call: TRBV10-3; clone_size: many; d_call: TRBD1; j_call: TRBJ1-6; cdr3_nt: TGTGCCATCAGTGCCGGACAGGGGGGAGATTCACCCCTCCACTTT; cdr3_aa: CAISAGQGGDSPLHF
v_call: TRBV7-9; clone_size: many; d_call: .; j_call: TRBJ1-1; cdr3_nt: TGTGCCAGCAGCCCTGGTTCACACACTGAAGCTTTCTTT; cdr3_aa: CASSPGSHTEAFF
v_call: TRBV2; clone_size: .; d_call: .; j_call: TRBJ2-3; cdr3_nt: TGTGCCAGCCTCCCGCGTACAGGGAGTAGCGGTACAGATACGCAGTATTTT; cdr3_aa: CASLPRTGSSGTDTQYF
v_call: TRBV29-1; clone_size: many; d_call: .; j_call: TRBJ1-3; cdr3_nt: TGCAGCGTTGGGGACGGCGGAAACACCATATATTTT; cdr3_aa: CSVGDGGNTIYF
v_call: TRBV7-2; clone_size: many; d_call: .; j_call: TRBJ2-7; cdr3_nt: TGTGCCAGCAGCCCCAGGGTAGTCTACGAGCAGTACTTC; cdr3_aa: CASSPRVVYEQYF
v_call: TRBV5-1; clone_size: .; d_call: TRBD1; j_call: TRBJ1-1; cdr3_nt: TGCGCCAGCAGTCGGGGGACAGGGTCGACTGAAGCTTTCTTT; cdr3_aa: CASSRGTGSTEAFF
v_call: TRBV7-2; clone_size: many; d_call: .; j_call: TRBJ2-5; cdr3_nt: TGTGCCAGCAGCTATCGGGAGACCCAGTACTTC; cdr3_aa: CASSYRETQYF
v_call: TRBV7-4; clone_size: .; d_call: .; j_call: TRBJ2-7; cdr3_nt: TGTGCCAGCAGCTACCCCCGGGGTTTCGAGCAGTACTTC; cdr3_aa: CASSYPRGFEQYF
v_call: TRBV20-1; clone_size: .; d_call: .; j_call: TRBJ1-2; cdr3_nt: TGCAGTGCTAGAGGAGCAGGCGTCTATGGCTACACCTTC; cdr3_aa: CSARGAGVYGYTF
v_call: TRBV5-1; clone_size: .; d_call: .; j_call: TRBJ2-7; cdr3_nt: TGCGCCAGCAGCTTAACCGGAGTTCCCTACGAGCAGTACTTC; cdr3_aa: CASSLTGVPYEQYF
v_call: TRBV15; clone_size: many; d_call: .; j_call: TRBJ1-5; cdr3_nt: TGTGCCACCAGCTTAGATGGAGTTAGCAATCAGCCCCAGCATTTT; cdr3_aa: CATSLDGVSNQPQHF
v_call: TRBV20-1; clone_size: .; d_call: TRBD2; j_call: TRBJ2-7; cdr3_nt: TGCAGTGTTTTAGTTGGGGGGGGCTACGAGCAGTACTTC; cdr3_aa: CSVLVGGGYEQYF
v_call: TRBV6-6; clone_size: many; d_call: .; j_call: TRBJ2-5; cdr3_nt: TGTGCCACCCCGCGCTGGGCCGGGGAGACCCAGTACTTC; cdr3_aa: CATPRWAGETQYF
v_call: TRBV5-6; clone_size: .; d_call: TRBD1; j_call: TRBJ2-7; cdr3_nt: TGTGCCAGCAGCCCAGGGACAGGGAAAGGCCACGAGCAGTACTTC; cdr3_aa: CASSPGTGKGHEQYF
v_call: TRBV28; clone_size: .; d_call: .; j_call: TRBJ2-7; cdr3_nt: TGTGCCAGCAGAGGGCCAAACTTTTCCTACGAGCAGTACTTC; cdr3_aa: CASRGPNFSYEQYF
v_call: TRBV2; clone_size: .; d_call: TRBD1; j_call: TRBJ1-2; cdr3_nt: TGTGCCAGCAGCCGGACAGGAAGTTCTCCTGGCTACACCTTC; cdr3_aa: CASSRTGSSPGYTF
v_call: TRBV7-2; clone_size: many; d_call: TRBD2; j_call: TRBJ2-1; cdr3_nt: TGTGCCAGCAGCGCACCGGGACTAGCGGGGGAGAGATACAATGAGCAGTTCTTC; cdr3_aa: CASSAPGLAGERYNEQFF
v_call: TRBV20-1; clone_size: many; d_call: .; j_call: TRBJ1-6; cdr3_nt: TGCAGTGCTAGAATGGAGACTAGAGCAAATTCACCCCTCCACTTT; cdr3_aa: CSARMETRANSPLHF
v_call: TRBV5-1; clone_size: few; d_call: TRBD1; j_call: TRBJ2-1; cdr3_nt: TGCGCCAGCAGATCAAATACCGGGACAGGGCCCAATGAGCAGTTCTTC; cdr3_aa: CASRSNTGTGPNEQFF
v_call: TRBV29-1; clone_size: few; d_call: TRBD1; j_call: TRBJ2-7; cdr3_nt: TGCAGCGTTTCAGGACAGGGCTACGAGCAGTACTTC; cdr3_aa: CSVSGQGYEQYF
v_call: TRBV20-1; clone_size: few; d_call: TRBD2; j_call: TRBJ2-7; cdr3_nt: TGCAGTGCTAGGACTAGCGGGGTCCCCTACGAGCAGTACTTC; cdr3_aa: CSARTSGVPYEQYF
v_call: TRBV7-3; clone_size: .; d_call: .; j_call: TRBJ2-6; cdr3_nt: TGTGCCAGCAGCAACTACCCTGGGGCCAACGTCCTGACTTTC; cdr3_aa: CASSNYPGANVLTF
v_call: TRBV12-3/TRBV12-4; clone_size: .; d_call: TRBD1; j_call: TRBJ2-1; cdr3_nt: TGTGCCAGCAGCCGACAGGGGGTGGGCAATGAGCAGTTCTTC; cdr3_aa: CASSRQGVGNEQFF
v_call: TRBV7-8; clone_size: many; d_call: .; j_call: TRBJ2-7; cdr3_nt: TGTGCCAGCAGCTTATTGAGGCCAGGCGGGACCTACGAGCAGTACTTC; cdr3_aa: CASSLLRPGGTYEQYF
v_call: TRBV20-1; clone_size: .; d_call: TRBD1; j_call: TRBJ1-4; cdr3_nt: TGCAGTGCCTGGACAGGGGGCGAAGAAAAACTGTTTTTT; cdr3_aa: CSAWTGGEEKLFF
v_call: TRBV12-5; clone_size: .; d_call: .; j_call: TRBJ2-2; cdr3_nt: TGTGCTAGTGCCCTGGTTGGGGACTGGTTGGACACCGGGGAGCTGTTTTTT; cdr3_aa: CASALVGDWLDTGELFF
v_call: TRBV12-3/TRBV12-4; clone_size: many; d_call: .; j_call: TRBJ1-2; cdr3_nt: TGTGCCAGCAGTTTATATTCAGAAAACTATGGCTACACCTTC; cdr3_aa: CASSLYSENYGYTF
v_call: TRBV29-1; clone_size: many; d_call: .; j_call: TRBJ1-5; cdr3_nt: TGCAGCGTTGGGGAACAGGCTAGCAATCAGCCCCAGCATTTT; cdr3_aa: CSVGEQASNQPQHF
v_call: TRBV2; clone_size: many; d_call: .; j_call: TRBJ1-6; cdr3_nt: TGTGCCAGCACCTTCGGAGTTAGTAGTTCACCCCTCCACTTT; cdr3_aa: CASTFGVSSSPLHF
v_call: TRBV19; clone_size: many; d_call: .; j_call: TRBJ2-1; cdr3_nt: TGTGCCAGTAGTATAGGGACTACGAACAATGAGCAGTTCTTC; cdr3_aa: CASSIGTTNNEQFF
v_call: TRBV7-2; clone_size: many; d_call: TRBD1; j_call: TRBJ2-1; cdr3_nt: TGTGCCAGCAGCTTCCGGACAGGGGGGAATGAGCAGTTCTTC; cdr3_aa: CASSFRTGGNEQFF
v_call: TRBV29-1; clone_size: .; d_call: .; j_call: TRBJ2-2; cdr3_nt: TGCAGCGTTGGCAGTATAGGGCTGGCCGGGGAGCTGTTTTTT; cdr3_aa: CSVGSIGLAGELFF
v_call: TRBV25-1; clone_size: few; d_call: .; j_call: TRBJ1-1; cdr3_nt: TGTGCCAGCAGCGAATGGCCGGGGGCGGCATCTGAAGCTTTCTTT; cdr3_aa: CASSEWPGAASEAFF
v_call: TRBV19; clone_size: many; d_call: .; j_call: TRBJ2-3; cdr3_nt: TGTGCCAGTAGTACTCCCCTCTCCACCACAGATACGCAGTATTTT; cdr3_aa: CASSTPLSTTDTQYF
v_call: TRBV19; clone_size: few; d_call: .; j_call: TRBJ2-5; cdr3_nt: TGTGCCAGTAGCCCAAAAGGAAGGACCCAGTACTTC; cdr3_aa: CASSPKGRTQYF
v_call: TRBV7-9; clone_size: many; d_call: TRBD2; j_call: TRBJ2-1; cdr3_nt: TGTGCCAGCAGCCGCGGGGGGATCTCCTACAATGAGCAGTTCTTC; cdr3_aa: CASSRGGISYNEQFF
v_call: TRBV7-2; clone_size: .; d_call: .; j_call: TRBJ1-2; cdr3_nt: TGTGCCAGCAGCTCACCCTTCCATAACTATGGCTACACCTTC; cdr3_aa: CASSSPFHNYGYTF
v_call: TRBV7-8; clone_size: many; d_call: .; j_call: TRBJ2-3; cdr3_nt: TGTGCCAGCAGCCCGACAACACCCCCGGCAGATACGCAGTATTTT; cdr3_aa: CASSPTTPPADTQYF
v_call: TRBV7-2; clone_size: many; d_call: .; j_call: TRBJ1-6; cdr3_nt: TGTGCCAGCAGCTTAGTTGCAGGGGAAGAATCACCCCTCCACTTT; cdr3_aa: CASSLVAGEESPLHF
v_call: TRBV7-2; clone_size: many; d_call: .; j_call: TRBJ2-2; cdr3_nt: TGTGCCAGCAGCACACCGGGCCCGCAGCTCGGGGAGCTGTTTTTT; cdr3_aa: CASSTPGPQLGELFF
v_call: TRBV29-1; clone_size: .; d_call: .; j_call: TRBJ1-5; cdr3_nt: TGCAGCGTCACAGAGGGGGGTAGCAATCAGCCCCAGCATTTT; cdr3_aa: CSVTEGGSNQPQHF
v_call: TRBV7-2; clone_size: many; d_call: TRBD2; j_call: TRBJ2-1; cdr3_nt: TGTGCCAGCAGCCTCACACTAGCGGAGCGTCCCTATGAGCAGTTCTTC; cdr3_aa: CASSLTLAERPYEQFF
v_call: TRBV12-3/TRBV12-4; clone_size: few; d_call: .; j_call: TRBJ1-5; cdr3_nt: TGTGCCAGCAGTTTTGACGGAAAGGGATCCCAGCATTTT; cdr3_aa: CASSFDGKGSQHF
v_call: TRBV7-9; clone_size: many; d_call: .; j_call: TRBJ1-6; cdr3_nt: TGTGCCAGCAGCTTTCCCCCTCTAGGGAGCTCCTATAATTCACCCCTCCACTTT; cdr3_aa: CASSFPPLGSSYNSPLHF
v_call: TRBV24-1; clone_size: many; d_call: TRBD1; j_call: TRBJ2-1; cdr3_nt: TGTGCCACCAGTGATGAGGGACAGGGAGGCGGGAATGAGCAGTTCTTC; cdr3_aa: CATSDEGQGGGNEQFF
v_call: TRBV29-1; clone_size: many; d_call: .; j_call: TRBJ1-1; cdr3_nt: TGCAGCGTTGAGATTCTTGGATCTGAAGCTTTCTTT; cdr3_aa: CSVEILGSEAFF
v_call: TRBV29-1; clone_size: .; d_call: TRBD2; j_call: TRBJ2-7; cdr3_nt: TGCAGCGTTGGGGACTACGGCTACGAGCAGTACTTC; cdr3_aa: CSVGDYGYEQYF
v_call: TRBV10-3; clone_size: many; d_call: .; j_call: TRBJ2-5; cdr3_nt: TGTGCCATCAGAGGGGGAGATGGAGAGACCCAGTACTTC; cdr3_aa: CAIRGGDGETQYF
v_call: TRBV4-1; clone_size: many; d_call: .; j_call: TRBJ1-1; cdr3_nt: TGCGCCAGCAGCCAAGAAGAACAGGGGAACACTGAAGCTTTCTTT; cdr3_aa: CASSQEEQGNTEAFF
v_call: TRBV7-3; clone_size: many; d_call: .; j_call: TRBJ1-1; cdr3_nt: TGTGCCAGCAGCTTAACAGTGAACACTGAAGCTTTCTTT; cdr3_aa: CASSLTVNTEAFF
v_call: TRBV29-1; clone_size: many; d_call: .; j_call: TRBJ2-3; cdr3_nt: TGCAGCGTTGGGGGGTGGGATACGCAGTATTTT; cdr3_aa: CSVGGWDTQYF
v_call: TRBV5-4; clone_size: many; d_call: .; j_call: TRBJ1-2; cdr3_nt: TGTGCCAGCAGTTCCTCACTGAATCTCCCCTTCTATGGCTACACCTTC; cdr3_aa: CASSSSLNLPFYGYTF
v_call: TRBV4-3; clone_size: many; d_call: TRBD1; j_call: TRBJ1-1; cdr3_nt: TGCGCCAGCAGCCCCGGGACAGGGTGGTCTGAAGCTTTCTTT; cdr3_aa: CASSPGTGWSEAFF
v_call: TRBV12-3/TRBV12-4; clone_size: many; d_call: TRBD2; j_call: TRBJ2-5; cdr3_nt: TGTGCCAGCAGACCTGGACTAGCGGGGCAAGAGACCCAGTACTTC; cdr3_aa: CASRPGLAGQETQYF
v_call: TRBV5-5; clone_size: .; d_call: .; j_call: TRBJ1-1; cdr3_nt: TGTGCCAGCAGCTCCCTTGCCCGCGGGGGTAACACTGAAGCTTTCTTT; cdr3_aa: CASSSLARGGNTEAFF